This is a list of T cell receptor beta chains from one sample in a study of cytomegalovirus exposure and HLA in healthy donors. The method was immunoSEQ multiplex PCR; TCRdb's version includes in-frame clones alone and lacks a portion of them. The data hold about 83,000 clones, with more than 80% observed a single time. Sequencing was done on a sample of PBMCs. The receptor source for this set is a woman aged 25 to 39 in good health and CMV-seronegative. Each CDR3 is given with its conserved first and last residue. A D gene is named only where the DNA matches it firmly. Part of the rows lack a size; the others show once, few, many or a class for expanded clones.

J gene,D gene,clone size,V gene,CDR3 DNA,CDR3 protein
TRBJ1-2,TRBD1,.,TRBV6-1,TGTGCCAGCAGTGCAGGGGGGCCGTATGGCTACACCTTC,CASSAGGPYGYTF
TRBJ1-1,.,.,TRBV18,TGTGCCAGCTCACCCGATCAGGACACTGAAGCTTTCTTT,CASSPDQDTEAFF
TRBJ2-5,.,.,TRBV5-1,TGCGCCAGCAGCTTGTTCCGAGAGACCCAGTACTTC,CASSLFRETQYF
TRBJ1-5,TRBD1,few,TRBV19,TGTGCCAGTAGTATAAAGGGACAGGGGATTTCCTTGAGCAATCAGCCCCAGCATTTT,CASSIKGQGISLSNQPQHF
TRBJ2-7,TRBD1,.,TRBV5-1,TGCGCCAGCAGTCCTACCGGGACAGGGGGCGAATACTACGAGCAGTACTTC,CASSPTGTGGEYYEQYF
TRBJ1-5,TRBD1,once,TRBV10-3,TGTGCCACACAGGGGTTAATTGGTCAGCCCCAGCATTTT,CATQGLIGQPQHF
TRBJ2-4,TRBD2,.,TRBV7-9,TGTGCCAGCAGCTTAGCTCAAGCCGGACTAGCGGCGGGCATTCAGTACTTC,CASSLAQAGLAAGIQYF
TRBJ2-1,.,.,TRBV15,TGTGCCACCAGCAGAGATGACAGTTACAATGAGCAGTTCTTC,CATSRDDSYNEQFF
TRBJ2-1,TRBD1,.,TRBV27,TGTGCCAGCAGTGCCTTAACCGGGACAGGGGGCGAACACAATGAGCAGTTCTTC,CASSALTGTGGEHNEQFF
TRBJ1-2,.,.,TRBV7-2,TGTGCCAGCAGTCCGGACACTAACTATGGCTACACCTTC,CASSPDTNYGYTF
TRBJ2-1,TRBD2,.,TRBV27,TGTGCCAGCAGTTTACGACTAGCGGGAGGATCCTACAATGAGCAGTTCTTC,CASSLRLAGGSYNEQFF
TRBJ1-1,TRBD1,few,TRBV28,TGTGCCAGCAGGTCCGACAGGGGGAACACTGAAGCTTTCTTT,CASRSDRGNTEAFF
TRBJ1-2,.,.,TRBV28,TGTGCCAGCAGTTTTCTTGACTATGGCTACACCTTC,CASSFLDYGYTF
TRBJ1-1,.,.,TRBV5-1,TGCGCCAGCAGCCCAGGGTTGGATCCTGAAGCTTTCTTT,CASSPGLDPEAFF
TRBJ2-5,TRBD2,.,TRBV5-1,TGCGCCAGCAGCATAGCGGGTCAAGAGACCCAGTACTTC,CASSIAGQETQYF
TRBJ2-7,.,.,TRBV2,TGTGCCAGCAGGCCAACATCTTACGAGCAGTACTTC,CASRPTSYEQYF
TRBJ2-2,TRBD2,.,TRBV28,TGTGCCAGCCAGGGACTAGCGGGAGCCGGGGAGCTGTTTTTT,CASQGLAGAGELFF
TRBJ1-5,.,.,TRBV7-2,TGTGCCAGCAGCCTCGGGGATTTGAGCAATCAGCCCCAGCATTTT,CASSLGDLSNQPQHF
TRBJ2-1,.,once,TRBV14,TGTGCCAGCAGCCAAGATTTGACTGGGGAGCAGTTCTTC,CASSQDLTGEQFF
TRBJ2-1,.,few,TRBV6-6,TGTGCCAGCAGTTACCTCCGGGAAAGTGAGCAGTTCTTC,CASSYLRESEQFF
TRBJ1-1,.,once,TRBV5-1,TGCGCCAGCAGCACCCCAACGAGGGCCGGGAACACTGAAGCTTTCTTT,CASSTPTRAGNTEAFF
TRBJ2-3,TRBD2,.,TRBV5-4,TGTGCCAGCAGCTTGGGGGGACTAGCGGGAGTTGACACAGATACGCAGTATTTT,CASSLGGLAGVDTDTQYF
TRBJ2-5,TRBD2,.,TRBV19,TGTGCCAGTAGTATTAGATCAGCGGGAGGGGGAGAGACCCAGTACTTC,CASSIRSAGGGETQYF
TRBJ2-7,TRBD2,.,TRBV4-2,TGTGCCAGCAGCCCCGGTGAGACTAGCGGGAGAAACGAGCAGTACTTC,CASSPGETSGRNEQYF
TRBJ2-3,.,.,TRBV6-5,TGTGCCAGCACCGACGGGGGCACAGATACGCAGTATTTT,CASTDGGTDTQYF
TRBJ2-3,.,.,TRBV30,TGTGCCTGGAGGAGGGAAACAGATACGCAGTATTTT,CAWRRETDTQYF
TRBJ1-6,.,.,TRBV6-6,TGTGCCAGCAGTTACCCCTCCACAGGGCGGGATTCACCCCTCCACTTT,CASSYPSTGRDSPLHF
TRBJ1-2,TRBD1,once,TRBV6-1,TGTGCCAGCAGTGGCCTGACCGGGGACAGTGGCTACACCTTC,CASSGLTGDSGYTF
TRBJ1-5,.,.,TRBV28,TGTGCCAGCAGTTTTCCTGGTTCGGGGGTCGCTCAGCCCCAGCATTTT,CASSFPGSGVAQPQHF
TRBJ1-1,.,.,TRBV27,TGTGCCAGCAGTTCCCTATCAAACAGGGTAATTACTGAAGCTTTCTTT,CASSSLSNRVITEAFF
TRBJ2-1,TRBD2,.,TRBV6-1,TGTGCCGCCCCCCGGGCGGGAGCCCTGTTCTTC,CAAPRAGALFF
TRBJ2-7,.,.,TRBV27,TGTGCCAGCAGCCCCAGCTCCTACGAGCAGTACTTC,CASSPSSYEQYF
TRBJ1-4,.,.,TRBV30,TGTGCCTGGAGTGTATCAGGGTTTGAAAAACTGTTTTTT,CAWSVSGFEKLFF
TRBJ1-1,TRBD1,.,TRBV27,TGTGCCAGCAGTAACTTCAGGGGGCGCAGAACTGAAGCTTTCTTT,CASSNFRGRRTEAFF